This T cell receptor beta chain is from a study of cytomegalovirus exposure and HLA in healthy donors. Whole-study results and caveats: A missense variant in DCLRE1C was later tied to TCR beta V- and J-gene trimming.

Regarding this clone: What it binds is unknown.

It was with 60 Vbeta and 13 Jbeta primers that the PCR ran. Repertoires were generated with immunoSEQ multiplex PCR, while TCRdb's copy carries only in-frame clones and drops some. The table includes approximately 140,000 clones, about three quarters detected once. The clonotype was recovered from a woman aged 40 to 50 in good health and CMV-seronegative. The sequenced material came from PBMCs.

CDR3 region: CASSFGDHSSIQYF. For the CDR3, the DNA is TGCGCCAGCAGCTTTGGTGACCATTCTAGCATTCAGTACTTC. The chain joins TRBV5-1 to TRBJ2-4, with unresolved D. V was cut by 2 bases and J by 9 bases, with 15 bases left in between. CDR1 and CDR2 from the germline V gene are SGHRS and YFSETQ. The CDR3 has 14 amino acids.